The 9 T cell receptor beta chains given below trace back to one sample, sequenced in a study of cytomegalovirus exposure and HLA in healthy donors (dated by TCRdb to 2016 to 2017). The library was produced with the immunoSEQ multiplex PCR assay. A mixture of 60 forward primers for TCR Vbeta segments and 13 reverse primers for TCR Jbeta segments was used in the multiplex PCR. The source is immuneACCESS, and TCRdb retained only in-frame sequences with V and J called. Part of the clones is not carried over; for the studies checked, unresolved V genes explain less than half of this, and the remainder is unexplained. Across this sample there are around 100,000 clones, with approximately 84% seen only once. Around 2.3% of the sample belongs to the ten largest clones. Sample: PBMCs. These receptors were collected from a man aged 18 to 30 in good health and CMV-seronegative.

The rearrangement links TRBV7-9 to TRBJ2-7; 12 positions agree with TRBD2. This CDR3 has 15 amino acids. V lost 1 base and J lost 5; bases outside the gene matches: 3. Germline V CDR1 and CDR2: SEHNR, FQNEAQ (reference sequence). The CDR3 loop reads CASSLGTSGMDEQYF. The CDR3 DNA sequence: TGTGCCAGCAGCTTAGGGACTAGCGGGATGGACGAGCAGTACTTC.

This clone occurred once. The chain carries TRBV19 and TRBJ1-5; D call uncertain. Per germline, CDR1 LNHDA and CDR2 SQIVND (reference sequence). V was clipped by 4 bases and J by 0 bases, with 13 bases between them. CDR3 size: 16 residues. CDR3 in amino acids: CASSKVAGSSNQPQHF. The CDR3 DNA is TGTGCCAGTAGTAAGGTAGCGGGGAGTAGCAATCAGCCCCAGCATTTT.

The V and J genes are TRBV15 and TRBJ2-7; D is unclear. CDR1 LNHNV and CDR2 YYDKDF come from the germline V gene (reference sequence). Trimming took off 0 bases at V and 2 bases at J, with 11 bases between the two ends. CDR3 length: 15 amino acids. CDR3 nucleotide sequence: TGTGCCACCAGCAGAGATCTGGGCAGGACCTACGAGCAGTACTTC. Its translation: CATSRDLGRTYEQYF.

The J gene is TRBJ1-2, the V gene TRBV5-1, with 7 bases that match TRBD1. Germline V gives CDR1 SGHRS, CDR2 YFSETQ. The CDR3 runs 13 residues. The ends lost 2 bases at V and 6 bases at J; junction bases unmatched: 4. The CDR3 sequence is CASSLTGTDGYTF. The DNA of the CDR3 is TGCGCCAGCAGCTTAACCGGGACAGATGGCTACACCTTC.

The chain has TRBV6-5 and TRBJ2-1, with 8 bases fitting TRBD1. Germline V gene data show CDR1 as MNHEY and CDR2 as SVGAGI. J gave up 6 bases and V 7 bases, and 5 bases lay outside the gene matches. The CDR3 covers 13 residues. The CDR3 spells CASTLDRGNEQFF. Written as DNA, the CDR3 is TGTGCCAGCACCCTTGACAGGGGCAATGAGCAGTTCTTC.

The sample holds a few counts of this clone. The V gene is TRBV19, the J gene TRBJ2-3; D possibly corresponds to TRBD1 (6 bases). The germline V gene encodes CDR1 LNHDA and CDR2 SQIVND (reference sequence). The V gene lost 6 bases and the J gene lost 5 bases, with 12 bases spanning the gap. The CDR3 runs 13 residues. For the CDR3, the DNA is TGTGCCAGTAGAGAGGGGGTTCGAGATACGCAGTATTTT. This codes for CASREGVRDTQYF.

J is TRBJ2-5 and V is TRBV30; TRBD2 aligns across 7 bases. V shed 0 bases, J shed 7 bases, and the junction held 11 bases outside the gene matches. This CDR3 spans 15 amino acids. The germline V gene has CDR1 GTSNPN and CDR2 SVGIG (reference sequence). CDR3 amino acids: CAWSVGGVRKGTQYF. In DNA form, the CDR3 reads TGTGCCTGGAGTGTGGGGGGGGTCCGTAAGGGGACCCAGTACTTC.

The rearrangement uses TRBV9 and TRBJ1-2; D perhaps matches TRBD1 (5 bases). Trimming took 0 bases from V and 2 from J, leaving 11 bases between them. This CDR3 comprises 15 residues. The germline CDR1 and CDR2 sequences are SGDLS and YYNGEE. CDR3 in amino acids: CASSVEARVNYGYTF. In DNA form, the CDR3 reads TGTGCCAGCAGCGTAGAGGCCAGGGTAAACTATGGCTACACCTTC.

The V gene is TRBV11-2, the J gene TRBJ2-5, with TRBD2 matching 8 bases. Germline loops: CDR1 SGHAT, CDR2 FQNNGV. This CDR3 contains 16 residues. The ends lost 5 bases at V and 2 bases at J; junction bases unmatched: 10. DNA for the CDR3: TGTGCCAGCAGCCCACGAACCGGGGGGGGTCAAGAGACCCAGTACTTC. It yields the protein CASSPRTGGGQETQYF. The whole variable domain, filled in from reference TRBV11-2 and TRBJ2-5, reads EAGVAQSPRYKIIEKRQSVAFWCNPISGHATLYWYQQILGQGPKLLIQFQNNGVVDDSQLPKDRFSAERLKGVDSTLKIQPAKLEDSAVYLCASSPRTGGGQETQYFGPGTRLLVL.